The entry below gives a single TCR beta chain sequence along with its context. These data come from a study of T cell changes during pregnancy in multiple sclerosis. Sequenced by immunoSEQ multiplex PCR; TCRdb stores in-frame clones only, minus some. The sample comprises 45,000 to 60,000 clones, under 95% of which are singletons, and roughly 3.2% rests with the top ten. Trimming pared 5 bases from V and 0 bases from J, leaving 5 bases between. CDR1 and CDR2 from the germline V gene are LGHNT and FRNRAP. The CDR3 sequence is 13 residues long. This specimen was CD8+ T cells from peripheral blood mononuclear cells, taken before pregnancy. The clonotype originates from a female donor with multiple sclerosis, enrolled in a pregnancy study. This chain joins TRBV12-5 and TRBJ2-1; D not resolved. CDR3 loop: CASGPSSYNEQFF. The CDR3, as DNA: TGTGCTAGTGGTCCGAGCTCCTACAATGAGCAGTTCTTC.